The 7 T cell receptor beta chains presented below share a single source sample, sequenced in a study of regulatory T cells in long-lasting Graves disease. With iRepertoire HTBI primers and Arm-PCR of CDR3 regions, TCR beta libraries were built. One entry per CDR3 protein, called by TCRdb with MiXCR from the multiplex PCR reads. Here the sample spans approximately 440,000 distinct CDR3 sequences, 15% to 20% being singletons. Stated time point: newly diagnosed GD, antithyroid drugs for less than 3 months. Isolated PBMC RNA provided the starting material for the TCR library. The data were also submitted as part of a second study, on T cells in Graves' hyperthyroidism and ophthalmopathy.

The material was peripheral blood mononuclear cells (PBMCs), obtained at new diagnosis, from a patient treated with antithyroid drugs. The receptors were gathered from a man in his forties with Graves disease.

This clonotype appeared a few times. The chain recombines TRBV7-9 with TRBJ2-1; TRBD2 matches 7 bases. Germline CDR1 and CDR2: SEHNR and FQNEAQ (reference sequence). The CDR3 consists of 15 residues. V was pared by 5 bases and J by 7 bases, with 11 bases of the junction left unmatched. The CDR3 sequence is CASSHTSVMQNEQFF. As DNA, the CDR3 is TGTGCCAGCAGCCATACTAGCGTTATGCAGAATGAGCAGTTCTTC.

This clonotype has a count of ten or more. This rearrangement joins TRBV5-1 to TRBJ2-5; 7 bases agree with TRBD1. V lost 0 bases to trimming and J lost 3 bases; unmatched junction nucleotides: 11. The length of the CDR3 is 17 residues. Per the germline V gene, CDR1 is SGHRS and CDR2 is YFSETQ. The CDR3 nucleotides are TGCGCCAGCAGCTTGGCTGTCAGGGGGAGCCCAGAAGAGACCCAGTACTTC. This sequence encodes CASSLAVRGSPEETQYF.

This clonotype was recorded at least ten times. V is TRBV6-6 and J is TRBJ2-7; 7 positions match TRBD2. V lost 0 bases and J lost 3; bases outside the gene matches: 2. Germline CDR1 is MNHNY and CDR2 is SVGAGI (reference sequence). There are 14 residues in the CDR3. The CDR3 bases are TGTGCCAGCAGTTACTCGACTAGCAGCTACGAGCAGTACTTC. Encoded protein: CASSYSTSSYEQYF.

This clonotype was picked up many times. The chain carries TRBV28 and TRBJ2-3, with D unresolved. The V gene's germline CDR1 is MDHEN and CDR2 SYDVKM. The CDR3 is 18 amino acids. Trimming pared 4 bases from V and 4 bases from J, leaving 24 bases between. Written as DNA, the CDR3 is TGTGCCAGCAGTTACCCCCTCATTGAAACTGGGTTGGCAGATACGCAGTATTTT. It specifies CASSYPLIETGLADTQYF.

The table lists this clonotype with many counts. J is TRBJ2-1 and V is TRBV7-2; 10 bases agree with TRBD2. Germline CDR1 and CDR2: SGHTA and FQGNSA. J was trimmed by 8 bases and V by 2 bases; bases with no gene match: 18. The length of the CDR3 is 19 residues. CDR3 coding DNA: TGTGCCAGCAGCTTACTTGTGCTAGCGGGAGCCCCTCCGAGGGATGAGCAGTTCTTC. Protein: CASSLLVLAGAPPRDEQFF. The whole variable domain, filled in from reference TRBV7-2 and TRBJ2-1, reads GAGVSQSPSNKVTEKGKDVELRCDPISGHTALYWYRQSLGQGLEFLIYFQGNSAPDKSGLPSDRFSAERTGGSVSTLTIQRTQQEDSAVYLCASSLLVLAGAPPRDEQFFGPGTRLTVL.

CDR3 in DNA: TGCAGTGCTAAGGACAGGGGGCGACTAGCGGGGCCCCAGGGGGATGAGCAGTTCTTC. It specifies CSAKDRGRLAGPQGDEQFF. The J gene is TRBJ2-1, the V gene TRBV20-1; the D call may be TRBD1 or TRBD2 (11 bases each). Germline CDR1 and CDR2: DFQATT and SNEGSKA (reference sequence). V gave up 4 bases and J gave up 8 bases, with 33 bases separating them. CDR3 length: 19 residues.

This clonotype occurred many times. The chain is built from TRBV19 and TRBJ2-3; D is perhaps TRBD2 (5 bases). The CDR3 runs to 12 residues. V dropped 6 bases and J dropped 11 bases, with 15 bases sitting between them. Germline V CDR1 and CDR2: LNHDA, SQIVND (reference sequence). CDR3 sequence: CASRSSETVQYF. CDR3 in DNA: TGTGCCAGTAGAAGTAGCGAAACTGTGCAGTATTTT.